This T cell receptor beta chain is drawn from a study of regulatory T cells in long-lasting Graves disease. Whole-study findings and limits: Persistent disease favored TRBV28, TRBJ1-2 and TRBJ2-5.

Combining iRepertoire HTBI primers with Arm-PCR of CDR3 regions, the authors built TCR beta libraries. TCRdb called the multiplex PCR reads again in MiXCR, with one record for every CDR3 protein. The data hold approximately 470,000 distinct CDR3 sequences, with less than 25% observed a single time. The germline CDR1 and CDR2 sequences are SQVTM and ANQGSEA. This CDR3 comprises 11 residues. Trimming cost V 3 bases and J 2 bases, with 2 bases left between them. Time point in this sample: persistent/refractory GD, antithyroid drugs over 5 years with positive TRAb. PBMCs were the source of the RNA used for TCR sequencing. Details on this clonotype: What it binds is unknown.

The chain uses TRBV29-1 and TRBJ2-1; D not resolved. This clonotype originated in a female donor with Graves disease. The sample was peripheral blood mononuclear cells (PBMCs), taken when the disease was refractory, from a patient treated with antithyroid drugs. The CDR3 DNA is TGCAGCGTTGACACCTACAATGAGCAGTTCTTC. Protein: CSVDTYNEQFF.